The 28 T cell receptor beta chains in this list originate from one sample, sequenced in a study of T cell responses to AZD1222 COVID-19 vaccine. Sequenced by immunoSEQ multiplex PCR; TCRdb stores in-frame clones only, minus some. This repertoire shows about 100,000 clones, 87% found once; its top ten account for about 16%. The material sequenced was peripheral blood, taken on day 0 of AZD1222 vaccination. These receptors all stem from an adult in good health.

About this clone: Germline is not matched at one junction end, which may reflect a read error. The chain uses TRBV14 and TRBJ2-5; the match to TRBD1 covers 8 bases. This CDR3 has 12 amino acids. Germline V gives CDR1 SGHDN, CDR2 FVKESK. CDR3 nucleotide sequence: TGTGCCAGCAGCTTTTTGCCGGGACAGGCAGACTTC. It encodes CASSFLPGQADF.

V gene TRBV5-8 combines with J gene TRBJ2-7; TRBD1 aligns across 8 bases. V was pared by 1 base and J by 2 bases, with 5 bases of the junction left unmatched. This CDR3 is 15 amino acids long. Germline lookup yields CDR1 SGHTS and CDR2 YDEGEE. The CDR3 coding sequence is TGTGCCAGCAGCTTGAGTGCAGGGGGCCCCTACGAGCAGTACTTC. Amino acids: CASSLSAGGPYEQYF.

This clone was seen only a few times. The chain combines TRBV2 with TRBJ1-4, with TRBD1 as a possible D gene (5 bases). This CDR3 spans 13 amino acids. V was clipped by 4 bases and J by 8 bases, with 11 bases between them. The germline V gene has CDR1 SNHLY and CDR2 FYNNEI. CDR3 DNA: TGTGCCAGCAGTGCCCGGACAAGCGAAAAACTGTTTTTT. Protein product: CASSARTSEKLFF.

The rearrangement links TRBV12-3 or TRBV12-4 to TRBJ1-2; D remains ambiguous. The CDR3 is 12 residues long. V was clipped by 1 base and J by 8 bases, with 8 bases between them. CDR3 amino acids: CASSLGTQGYTF. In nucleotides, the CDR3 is TGTGCCAGCAGTTTAGGCACGCAGGGCTACACCTTC.

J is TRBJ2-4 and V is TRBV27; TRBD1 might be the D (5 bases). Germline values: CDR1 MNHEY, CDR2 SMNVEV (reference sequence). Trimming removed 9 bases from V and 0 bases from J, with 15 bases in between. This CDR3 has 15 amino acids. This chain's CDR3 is CASPSRALAKNIQYF. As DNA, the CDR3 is TGTGCCAGTCCCTCCAGGGCGCTAGCCAAAAACATTCAGTACTTC.

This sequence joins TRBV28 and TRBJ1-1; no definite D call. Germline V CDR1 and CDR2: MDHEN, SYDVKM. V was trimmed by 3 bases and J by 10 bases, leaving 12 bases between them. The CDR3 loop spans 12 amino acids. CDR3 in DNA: TGTGCCAGCAGTTTTAATGAGTTCGGAGCTTTCTTT. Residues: CASSFNEFGAFF.

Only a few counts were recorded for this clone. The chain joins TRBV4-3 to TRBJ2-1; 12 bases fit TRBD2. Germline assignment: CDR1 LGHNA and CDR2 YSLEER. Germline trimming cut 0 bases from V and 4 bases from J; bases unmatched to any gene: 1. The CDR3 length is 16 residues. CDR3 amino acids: CASSQDLAGGYNEQFF. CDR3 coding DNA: TGCGCCAGCAGCCAAGATCTAGCGGGAGGGTACAATGAGCAGTTCTTC.

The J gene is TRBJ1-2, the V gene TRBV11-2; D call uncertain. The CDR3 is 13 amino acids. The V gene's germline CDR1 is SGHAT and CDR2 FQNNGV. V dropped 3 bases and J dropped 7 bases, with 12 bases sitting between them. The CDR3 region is CASSFPDLIGYTF. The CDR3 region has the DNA TGTGCCAGCAGCTTCCCCGATTTAATTGGCTACACCTTC. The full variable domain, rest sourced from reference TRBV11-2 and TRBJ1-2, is EAGVAQSPRYKIIEKRQSVAFWCNPISGHATLYWYQQILGQGPKLLIQFQNNGVVDDSQLPKDRFSAERLKGVDSTLKIQPAKLEDSAVYLCASSFPDLIGYTFGSGTRLTVV.

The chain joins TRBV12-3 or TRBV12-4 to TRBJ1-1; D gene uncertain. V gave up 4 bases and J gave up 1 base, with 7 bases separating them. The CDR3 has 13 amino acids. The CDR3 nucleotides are TGTGCCAGCAGTTGGTTTGGGAACACTGAAGCTTTCTTT. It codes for CASSWFGNTEAFF.

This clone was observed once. The CDR3 nucleotides read TGCAGCGTTAGGGGGTTTGAAGCTTTCTTT. Encoded protein: CSVRGFEAFF. V and J are TRBV29-1 and TRBJ1-1; D possibly corresponds to TRBD1 (6 bases). In germline, CDR1 is SQVTM, CDR2 ANQGSEA. Trimming removed 5 bases at V and 7 bases at J, with 8 bases between. The CDR3 runs to 10 residues.

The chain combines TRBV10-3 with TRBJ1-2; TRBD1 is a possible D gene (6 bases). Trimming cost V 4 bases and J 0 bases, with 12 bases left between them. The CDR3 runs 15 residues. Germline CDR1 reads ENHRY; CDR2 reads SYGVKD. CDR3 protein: CAISGAQGANYGYTF. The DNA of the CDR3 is TGTGCCATCAGTGGGGCACAGGGAGCTAACTATGGCTACACCTTC.

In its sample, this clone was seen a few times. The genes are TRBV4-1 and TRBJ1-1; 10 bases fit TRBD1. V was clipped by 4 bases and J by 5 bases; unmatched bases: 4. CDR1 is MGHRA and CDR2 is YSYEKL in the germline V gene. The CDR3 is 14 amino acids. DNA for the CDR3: TGCGCCAGCAGCCTGGGACAGGGGCTGACTGAAGCTTTCTTT. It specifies CASSLGQGLTEAFF.

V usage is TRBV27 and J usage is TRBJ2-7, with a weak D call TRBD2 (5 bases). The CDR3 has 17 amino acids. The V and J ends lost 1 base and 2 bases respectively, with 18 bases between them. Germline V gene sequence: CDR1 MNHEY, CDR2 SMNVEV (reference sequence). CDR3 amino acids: CASSLLPSGSETYEQYF. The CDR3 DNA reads TGTGCCAGCAGTTTATTACCTTCGGGGTCCGAGACCTACGAGCAGTACTTC.

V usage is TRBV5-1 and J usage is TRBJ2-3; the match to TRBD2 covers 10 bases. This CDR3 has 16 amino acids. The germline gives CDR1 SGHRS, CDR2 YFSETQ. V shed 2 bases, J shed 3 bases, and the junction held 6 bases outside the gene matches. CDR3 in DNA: TGCGCCAGCAGCTTTCGTGATAGCGGGGGGACAGATACGCAGTATTTT. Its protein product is CASSFRDSGGTDTQYF.

In DNA, the CDR3 is TGTGCCAGTAGTCGGGACAGAGAGGGGTCACCCCTCCACTTT. It encodes CASSRDREGSPLHF. The chain is built from TRBV19 and TRBJ1-6; 7 nucleotides agree with TRBD1. Looked up from germline, CDR1 is LNHDA and CDR2 is SQIVND (reference sequence). J was trimmed by 10 bases and V by 5 bases; bases with no gene match: 8. The CDR3 covers 14 residues. Variable domain in full (rest from reference TRBV19 and TRBJ1-6): DGGITQSPKYLFRKEGQNVTLSCEQNLNHDAMYWYRQDPGQGLRLIYYSQIVNDFQKGDIAEGYSVSREKKESFPLTVTSAQKNPTAFYLCASSRDREGSPLHFGNGTRLTVT.

CDR3 residues: CASTEPPVDEQFF. The CDR3 coding sequence is TGTGCCAGCACGGAACCACCCGTCGATGAGCAGTTCTTC. The chain couples TRBV9 to TRBJ2-1; D unresolved. This CDR3 spans 13 amino acids. V gave up 6 bases and J gave up 8 bases, with 15 bases separating them. Germline loops: CDR1 SGDLS, CDR2 YYNGEE.

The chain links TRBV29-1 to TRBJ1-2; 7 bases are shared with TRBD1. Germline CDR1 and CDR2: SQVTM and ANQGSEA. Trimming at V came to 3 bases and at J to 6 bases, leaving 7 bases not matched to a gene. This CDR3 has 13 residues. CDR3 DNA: TGCAGCGTTGACAGGGGGGGTTCCAATGGCTACACCTTC. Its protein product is CSVDRGGSNGYTF.

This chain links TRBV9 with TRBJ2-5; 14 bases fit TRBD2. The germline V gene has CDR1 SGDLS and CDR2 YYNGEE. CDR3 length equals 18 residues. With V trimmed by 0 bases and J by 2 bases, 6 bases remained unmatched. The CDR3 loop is CASSVAGTSGRGQETQYF. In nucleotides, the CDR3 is TGTGCCAGCAGCGTAGCCGGGACTAGCGGGAGAGGGCAAGAGACCCAGTACTTC. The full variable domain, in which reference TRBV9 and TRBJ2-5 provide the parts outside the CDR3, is DSGVTQTPKHLITATGQRVTLRCSPRSGDLSVYWYQQSLDQGLQFLIQYYNGEERAKGNILERFSAQQFPDLHSELNLSSLELGDSALYFCASSVAGTSGRGQETQYFGPGTRLLVL.

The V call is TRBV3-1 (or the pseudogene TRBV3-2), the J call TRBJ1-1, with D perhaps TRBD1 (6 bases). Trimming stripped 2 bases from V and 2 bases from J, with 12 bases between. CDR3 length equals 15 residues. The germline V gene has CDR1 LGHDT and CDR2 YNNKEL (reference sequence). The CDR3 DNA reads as TGTGCCAGCAGCCAACACACAGGGCACAACACTGAAGCTTTCTTT. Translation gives CASSQHTGHNTEAFF.

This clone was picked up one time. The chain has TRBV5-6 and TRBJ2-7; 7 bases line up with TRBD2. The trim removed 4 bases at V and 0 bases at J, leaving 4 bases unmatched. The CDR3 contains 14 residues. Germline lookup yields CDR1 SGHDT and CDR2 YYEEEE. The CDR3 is CASSLGGGSYEQYF. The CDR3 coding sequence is TGTGCCAGCAGCCTTGGGGGGGGCTCCTACGAGCAGTACTTC.

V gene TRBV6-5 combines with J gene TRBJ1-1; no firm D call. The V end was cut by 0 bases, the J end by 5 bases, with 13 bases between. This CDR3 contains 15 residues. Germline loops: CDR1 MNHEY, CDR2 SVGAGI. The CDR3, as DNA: TGTGCCAGCAGTTACTCAGCAGGTAGTGGGACTGAAGCTTTCTTT. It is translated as CASSYSAGSGTEAFF.

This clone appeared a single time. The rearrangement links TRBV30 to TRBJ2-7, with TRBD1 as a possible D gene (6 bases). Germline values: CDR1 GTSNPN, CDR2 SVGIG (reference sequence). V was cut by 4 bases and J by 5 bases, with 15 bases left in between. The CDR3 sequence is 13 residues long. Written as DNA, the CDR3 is TGTGCCTGGAAACGGCAGGGGTTAAACGAGCAGTACTTC. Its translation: CAWKRQGLNEQYF.

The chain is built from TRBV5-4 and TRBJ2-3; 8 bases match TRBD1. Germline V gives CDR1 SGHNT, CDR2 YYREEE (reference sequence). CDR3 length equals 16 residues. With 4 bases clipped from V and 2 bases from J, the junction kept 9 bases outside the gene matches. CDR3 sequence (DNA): TGTGCCAGCAGCCAACGGACAGGGCCACACACAGATACGCAGTATTTT. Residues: CASSQRTGPHTDTQYF.

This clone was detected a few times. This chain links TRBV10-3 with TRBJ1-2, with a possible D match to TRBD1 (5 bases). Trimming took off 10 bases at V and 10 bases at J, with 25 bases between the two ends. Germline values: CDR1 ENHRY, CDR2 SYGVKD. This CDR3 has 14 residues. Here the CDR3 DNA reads TGTGCCACCCAGTCCCTTACAGGTTTCCTTGTCTACACCTTC. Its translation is CATQSLTGFLVYTF.

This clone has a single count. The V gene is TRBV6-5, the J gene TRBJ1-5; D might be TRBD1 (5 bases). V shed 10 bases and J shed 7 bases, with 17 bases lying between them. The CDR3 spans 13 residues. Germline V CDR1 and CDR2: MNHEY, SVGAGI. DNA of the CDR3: TGTGCCACCTCATGGGAAAGGGACCAGCCCCAGCATTTT. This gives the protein CATSWERDQPQHF.

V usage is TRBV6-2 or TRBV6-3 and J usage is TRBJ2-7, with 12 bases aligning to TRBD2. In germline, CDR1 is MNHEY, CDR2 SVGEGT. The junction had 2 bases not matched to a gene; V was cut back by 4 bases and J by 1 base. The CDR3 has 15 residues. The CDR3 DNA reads TGTGCCAGCAGTTCCCTAGCGGGAGGGTCCTACGAGCAGTACTTC. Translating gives CASSSLAGGSYEQYF.

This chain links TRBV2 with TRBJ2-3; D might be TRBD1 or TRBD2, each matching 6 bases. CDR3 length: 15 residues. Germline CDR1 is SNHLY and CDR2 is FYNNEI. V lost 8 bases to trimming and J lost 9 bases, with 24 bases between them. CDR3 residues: CASEEGRTDLTTQYF. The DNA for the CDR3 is TGTGCCAGCGAAGAAGGGAGGACAGATCTTACAACGCAGTATTTT.

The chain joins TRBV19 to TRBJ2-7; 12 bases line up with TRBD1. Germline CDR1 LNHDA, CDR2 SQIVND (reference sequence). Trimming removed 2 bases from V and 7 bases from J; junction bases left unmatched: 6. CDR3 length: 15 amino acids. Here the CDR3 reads CASSIPGQGAREQYF. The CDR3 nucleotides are TGTGCCAGTAGTATACCGGGACAGGGGGCGAGAGAGCAGTACTTC.